The 20 T cell receptor beta chains listed next were all sequenced from one sample in a study of T cells in Graves' hyperthyroidism and ophthalmopathy. Using RNA transcripts as the source, TCR beta CDR3 regions were amplified. An initial round of RT-PCR targeting the TCR CDR3 relied on the HTBI primer set. TCRdb re-called the multiplex PCR reads with MiXCR, one entry per CDR3 protein. Among about 300,000 distinct CDR3 sequences listed, around a fifth were seen once. Material for sequencing was blood. These receptors came from a man aged 50 to 59 with Graves' ophthalmopathy.

The chain uses TRBV5-1 and TRBJ2-4; TRBD2 matches 15 bases. The length of the CDR3 is 18 residues. Germline V gene lookup returns CDR1 SGHRS and CDR2 YFSETQ. J lost 3 bases, V lost 3 bases, and 7 bases had no gene match. CDR3 bases: TGCGCCAGCAGCTCGGACGGACTAGCGGGAGGGGGCAAAAACATTCAGTACTTC. It codes for CASSSDGLAGGGKNIQYF.

This clonotype was picked up a small number of times. This chain joins TRBV7-2 and TRBJ1-5; possibly TRBD1 for D (6 bases). The CDR3 covers 14 residues. The V gene's germline CDR1 is SGHTA and CDR2 FQGNSA. The V end lost 5 bases, the J end lost 7 bases, and 15 bases lay between the germline ends. For the CDR3, the DNA is TGTGCCAGCAGCCCCCAGGGGCTTGGGCAGCCCCAGCATTTT. This sequence encodes CASSPQGLGQPQHF.

The rearrangement links TRBV6-5 to TRBJ1-2; TRBD1 aligns across 10 bases. This CDR3 is 15 amino acids long. Germline CDR1 reads MNHEY; CDR2 reads SVGAGI. Trimming cost V 2 bases and J 3 bases; bases outside gene matches: 3. As DNA, the CDR3 is TGTGCCAGCAGTTACGGGGACAGGGGATACTATGGCTACACCTTC. Encoded protein: CASSYGDRGYYGYTF.

This clonotype was seen more than once but under ten times. V gene TRBV29-1 combines with J gene TRBJ2-7; no firm D call. Between the trimmed V and J ends, which lost 6 bases and 6 bases, there was a span of 12 bases. Germline V gene data show CDR1 as SQVTM and CDR2 as ANQGSEA. CDR3 length: 11 amino acids. The CDR3 nucleotides read TGCAGCGTGAGACTGGGTCGCGAGCAGTACTTC. Translation gives CSVRLGREQYF.

The chain employs TRBV4-1 and TRBJ2-7; no reliable D call. The germline CDR1 and CDR2 sequences are MGHRA and YSYEKL. This CDR3 is 14 amino acids long. With 1 base removed from V and 6 bases from J, the gap between germline ends came to 13 bases. The chain's CDR3 is CASSQGSLKGEQYF. The CDR3, as DNA: TGCGCCAGCAGCCAAGGATCCTTGAAGGGCGAGCAGTACTTC.

The rearrangement uses TRBV20-1 and TRBJ1-5; no clear D gene. Trimming stripped 3 bases from V and 0 bases from J, with 9 bases between. The germline gives CDR1 DFQATT, CDR2 SNEGSKA (reference sequence). This CDR3 region has 14 residues. This chain's CDR3 is CSASKVVSNQPQHF. CDR3 bases: TGCAGTGCTAGCAAGGTGGTTAGCAATCAGCCCCAGCATTTT.

The V gene is TRBV2, the J gene TRBJ1-1; tentatively, D is TRBD1 (5 bases). The germline V gene has CDR1 SNHLY and CDR2 FYNNEI. CDR3 length: 12 amino acids. Trimming removed 6 bases from V and 0 bases from J, with 5 bases in between. CDR3 nucleotides: TGTGCCAGCAGGACAGTGAACACTGAAGCTTTCTTT. This translates into CASRTVNTEAFF.

This clonotype was counted ten times or more. The chain recombines TRBV18 with TRBJ2-2; 14 bases align to TRBD2. V shed 3 bases, J shed 3 bases, and the junction held 12 bases outside the gene matches. Germline-derived CDR1 and CDR2 are KGHSH and LQKENI. The CDR3 has 20 residues. The CDR3 region is CASSPLPGTSGSGDTGELFF. The CDR3 DNA follows: TGTGCCAGCTCACCCCTCCCTGGGACTAGCGGGAGTGGTGACACCGGGGAGCTGTTTTTT. Supplemented by reference TRBV18 and TRBJ2-2, the full variable domain reads NAGVMQNPRHLVRRRGQEARLRCSPMKGHSHVYWYRQLPEEGLKFMVYLQKENIIDESGMPKERFSAEFPKEGPSILRIQQVVRGDSAAYFCASSPLPGTSGSGDTGELFFGEGSRLTVL.

This clonotype was picked up many times. The chain combines TRBV20-1 with TRBJ2-5; D is tentatively TRBD1 or TRBD2 (7 bases each). Trimming took off 6 bases at V and 4 bases at J, with 21 bases between the two ends. The germline V gene encodes CDR1 DFQATT and CDR2 SNEGSKA (reference sequence). The CDR3 length is 15 residues. The CDR3 DNA is TGCAGTGCAACCCAGGGGGGGACGCTGGGAGAGACCCAGTACTTC. It encodes CSATQGGTLGETQYF.

The CDR3 sequence is CATQFEGNTEAFF. The CDR3, as DNA: TGTGCCACCCAATTCGAAGGAAACACTGAAGCTTTCTTT. The V and J genes are TRBV15 and TRBJ1-1; D is ambiguous. The CDR3 loop spans 13 amino acids. Germline values: CDR1 LNHNV, CDR2 YYDKDF (reference sequence). The V and J ends lost 8 bases and 2 bases respectively, with 12 bases between them.

The chain employs TRBV24-1 and TRBJ2-7; a possible D gene is TRBD2 (5 bases). Per germline, CDR1 KGHDR and CDR2 SFDVKD. The V end lost 1 base, the J end lost 3 bases, and 9 bases lay between the germline ends. This CDR3 comprises 14 residues. The chain's CDR3 is CATSDFSGSYEQYF. CDR3 bases: TGTGCCACCAGTGATTTTTCGGGGAGCTACGAGCAGTACTTC.

The chain joins TRBV28 to TRBJ1-2; maybe TRBD1 (5 bases). The V and J ends lost 2 bases and 3 bases respectively, with 7 bases between them. This CDR3 is built from 13 residues. Germline CDR1 is MDHEN and CDR2 is SYDVKM. CDR3: CASSLATDYGYTF. The DNA of the CDR3 is TGTGCCAGCAGTTTAGCGACAGACTATGGCTACACCTTC.

This clonotype has ten or more counts. V gene TRBV3-1 combines with J gene TRBJ2-2, with 7 bases identical to TRBD2. The length of the CDR3 is 16 residues. The V and J ends lost 1 base and 2 bases, in that order; junction bases with no gene match: 4. The germline V gene has CDR1 LGHDT and CDR2 YNNKEL (reference sequence). CDR3 residues: CASSQVLARNTGELFF. CDR3 in DNA: TGTGCCAGCAGCCAAGTACTAGCGAGAAACACCGGGGAGCTGTTTTTT.

This clonotype occurred many times. Written as DNA, the CDR3 is TGTGCCAGCAGCTTGACAGGGGGCGGGATGAACACTGAAGCTTTCTTT. It yields the protein CASSLTGGGMNTEAFF. The chain joins TRBV5-5 to TRBJ1-1; 9 nucleotides align to TRBD1. After removal of 1 base from V and 0 bases from J, the junction contained 4 bases not matched to a gene. The CDR3 is made up of 16 amino acids. Germline assignment: CDR1 SGHKS and CDR2 YYEKEE (reference sequence). The full variable domain, rest sourced from reference TRBV5-5 and TRBJ1-1, is DAGVTQSPTHLIKTRGQQVTLRCSPISGHKSVSWYQQVLGQGPQFIFQYYEKEERGRGNFPDRFSARQFPNYSSELNVNALLLGDSALYLCASSLTGGGMNTEAFFGQGTRLTVV.

This clonotype was seen more than once but under ten times. J is TRBJ2-1 and V is TRBV5-1; D may be TRBD2 (5 bases). V lost 5 bases to trimming and J lost 1 base, with 13 bases between them. Germline loops: CDR1 SGHRS, CDR2 YFSETQ. CDR3 length equals 15 residues. In DNA form, the CDR3 reads TGCGCCAGCAGTCAGATGGACTCATCCTACAATGAGCAGTTCTTC. Translating gives CASSQMDSSYNEQFF.

This clonotype was counted a few times. CDR3 DNA sequence: TGTGCCAGCAGGGACAGGGGGCGCAGTGGCTACACCTTC. The encoded protein is CASRDRGRSGYTF. This chain uses TRBV28 with TRBJ1-2; 11 nucleotides align to TRBD1. Germline V lookup: CDR1 MDHEN, CDR2 SYDVKM. The CDR3 extends over 13 amino acids. After removal of 6 bases from V and 7 bases from J, the junction contained 4 bases not matched to a gene.

The V and J genes are TRBV10-2 and TRBJ2-2, with TRBD2 identical over 8 bases. The CDR3 runs to 18 residues. V gave up 2 bases and J gave up 4 bases; unmatched junction bases: 12. The germline gives CDR1 WSHSY, CDR2 SAAADI. CDR3 region: CASSETRTSTSGTGELFF. For the CDR3, the DNA is TGCGCCAGCAGTGAGACCCGGACTAGCACCTCGGGCACCGGGGAGCTGTTTTTT.

The V call is TRBV12-3 or TRBV12-4, the J call TRBJ2-5; D might be TRBD1 (6 bases). The CDR3 totals 15 residues. V was shortened by 6 bases and J by 1 base, with 15 bases between the two germline ends. CDR3: CASSPSGTLQETQYF. The CDR3, as DNA: TGTGCCAGCAGCCCCTCCGGGACACTCCAAGAGACCCAGTACTTC.

This clonotype occurred many times. The rearrangement links TRBV5-6 to TRBJ2-2; 9 nucleotides match TRBD1. Looked up from germline, CDR1 is SGHDT and CDR2 is YYEEEE. Losses at the gene ends were 4 bases for V and 4 bases for J; bases not matched to a gene: 8. CDR3 length equals 16 residues. The CDR3 is CASSLIQGARTGELFF. CDR3 DNA: TGTGCCAGCAGCCTGATACAGGGGGCGCGCACCGGGGAGCTGTTTTTT.

This clonotype showed up many times. CDR3 loop: CASQPTGANQETQYF. The CDR3 DNA sequence: TGTGCCAGCCAGCCGACGGGGGCGAATCAAGAGACCCAGTACTTC. V gene TRBV6-1 combines with J gene TRBJ2-5; D assignment may be TRBD1 or TRBD2 (6 bases each). V was clipped by 8 bases and J by 2 bases, with 18 bases between them. Germline V gene lookup returns CDR1 MNHNS and CDR2 SASEGT. The CDR3 consists of 15 residues.